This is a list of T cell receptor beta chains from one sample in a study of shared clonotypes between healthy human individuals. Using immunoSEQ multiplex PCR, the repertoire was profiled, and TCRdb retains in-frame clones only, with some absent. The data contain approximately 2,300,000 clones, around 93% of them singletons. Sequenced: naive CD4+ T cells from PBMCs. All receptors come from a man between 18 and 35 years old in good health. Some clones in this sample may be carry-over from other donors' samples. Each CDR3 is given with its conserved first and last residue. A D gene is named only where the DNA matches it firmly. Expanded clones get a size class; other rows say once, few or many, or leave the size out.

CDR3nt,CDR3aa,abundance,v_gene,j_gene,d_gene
TGTGCCAGCTCACCACCCGGGGGCCACACCGGGGAGCTGTTTTTT,CASSPPGGHTGELFF,-,TRBV18,TRBJ2-2,-
TGTGCCAGCAGGACCGGGACAGCTAATGAAAAACTGTTTTTT,CASRTGTANEKLFF,-,TRBV28,TRBJ1-4,TRBD1
TGTGCCAGTAGTATTGAGCGGGGGGGGAGTGAGCAGTTCTTC,CASSIERGGSEQFF,-,TRBV19,TRBJ2-1,TRBD2
TGTGCCAGCAGGCAGGGTCGGGTAGACACTGAAGCTTTCTTT,CASRQGRVDTEAFF,few,TRBV28,TRBJ1-1,-
TGCGCCAGCAGCCGCCGGACCGCACAAATACCCTACGAGCAGTACTTC,CASSRRTAQIPYEQYF,-,TRBV5-1,TRBJ2-7,-
TGTGCCAGCAGCACTACTCGGCGGGTAGGAAAACTGTTTTTT,CASSTTRRVGKLFF,few,TRBV27,TRBJ1-4,-
TGTGCCAGCAGCACCCCAGGAAAACCCCCCTACAATGAGCAGTTCTTC,CASSTPGKPPYNEQFF,-,TRBV4-2,TRBJ2-1,-
TGTGCCAGCACAGAGGCGGGGGGGAAAAGCAATCAGCCCCAGCATTTT,CASTEAGGKSNQPQHF,-,TRBV28,TRBJ1-5,-
TGTGCCAGCAGCCCCTCAGGGGCGCGGGAGCTGTTTTTT,CASSPSGARELFF,-,TRBV7-3,TRBJ2-2,-
TGTGCCAGCAGCCGGGACAGGGGCGGTGAAAAACTGTTTTTT,CASSRDRGGEKLFF,-,TRBV7-9,TRBJ1-4,TRBD1
TGTGCCAGTAGTATCTCCGGGAGGCGAAGGGAGACCCAGTACTTC,CASSISGRRRETQYF,-,TRBV19,TRBJ2-5,TRBD2
TGCGCCAGCAGCTCGGCGGGAGCTGAGCAGTTCTTC,CASSSAGAEQFF,-,TRBV5-1,TRBJ2-1,TRBD2
TGTGCCACCTCGTACAGGAGGTGGGTTTACGAGCAGTACTTC,CATSYRRWVYEQYF,-,TRBV6-1,TRBJ2-7,-
TGTGCCAGCAGTGGGACTAGCGCGGGGGAGCAGTACTTC,CASSGTSAGEQYF,once,TRBV9,TRBJ2-7,TRBD2
TGCGCCAGCAGCTCGGAGGGTAGCGGGAGGGCCGCAGATACGCAGTATTTT,CASSSEGSGRAADTQYF,-,TRBV5-1,TRBJ2-3,TRBD2
TGTGCCACCAGCATTAGTTCGCGGGAGGGCACAGATACGCAGTATTTT,CATSISSREGTDTQYF,-,TRBV15,TRBJ2-3,TRBD2
TGTGCCAGCAGGCCGACACTAGCGGGAGGATACGAGCAGTACTTC,CASRPTLAGGYEQYF,-,TRBV6-6,TRBJ2-7,TRBD2
TGTGCCAGCAGCTTGGGCAGGGCTAGGGACACCGGGGAGCTGTTTTTT,CASSLGRARDTGELFF,-,TRBV5-4,TRBJ2-2,-
TGTGCCAGCAGCTTAGGACAGGGGACGGGTCAGCCCCAGCATTTT,CASSLGQGTGQPQHF,-,TRBV6-5,TRBJ1-5,TRBD1
TGTGCCAGCAGTGCTAGCGGGAGTTACAATGAGCAGTTCTTC,CASSASGSYNEQFF,-,TRBV6-6,TRBJ2-1,TRBD2
TGTGCCAGCAGTTCCAGGCGGCTCGAGGGCTACACCTTC,CASSSRRLEGYTF,-,TRBV27,TRBJ1-2,-
TGTGCCAGCAGCTTAGTCGGGGCCAACGTCCTGACTTTC,CASSLVGANVLTF,-,TRBV7-9,TRBJ2-6,-
TGTGCCAGCAGCCCTAGGACCGGGACTAGCGGCTACAATGAGCAGTTCTTC,CASSPRTGTSGYNEQFF,-,TRBV11-2,TRBJ2-1,TRBD2
TGCGCCAGCAGCCCCGGGACAGGGGTTCAGCCCCAGCATTTT,CASSPGTGVQPQHF,-,TRBV4-1,TRBJ1-5,TRBD1
TGTGCCAGCAGTGGGGCTAGCGGGAGAGGAAATGAGCAGTTCTTC,CASSGASGRGNEQFF,once,TRBV2,TRBJ2-1,TRBD2
TGTGCCGGGACCAGGGAGTCCGGAAACACCATATATTTT,CAGTRESGNTIYF,-,TRBV30,TRBJ1-3,-
TGTGCCAGCAGCCTCCCCACGGAAAGGGGTGAAGCTTTCTTT,CASSLPTERGEAFF,-,TRBV28,TRBJ1-1,-
TGTGCCACCCTCCGGGACATCGACAAAAACATTCAGTACTTC,CATLRDIDKNIQYF,-,TRBV15,TRBJ2-4,-
TGTGCCAGCGGAACTTTCGGGGTCTCCTACGAGCAGTACTTC,CASGTFGVSYEQYF,-,TRBV4-2,TRBJ2-7,-
TGTGCCAGCAGCCCCTCCGGGGATGAGCAGTTCTTC,CASSPSGDEQFF,-,TRBV4-2,TRBJ2-1,-